This passage covers 16 T cell receptor beta chains from one sample sequenced in a study of T cells expressing NK-cell markers. TCRdb reprocessed the 5' RACE reads; each CDR3 protein has one entry and no DNA is given. In total, the table holds 250,000 to 300,000 distinct CDR3 sequences. The sample was blood T cells: a sorted CD56 or NKG2C T cell subset, CD4+ or CD8+ T cells, or bulk PBMC T cells (not recorded which). These receptors were collected from a man younger than 35 in good health.

The rearrangement joins TRBV6-6 to TRBJ1-1. CDR1 and CDR2 (germline): MNHNY, SVGAGI (reference sequence). This CDR3 has 12 amino acids. This chain's CDR3 is CASSYSSGRAFF.

CDR3 protein: CASSWQGEAEAFF. The chain couples TRBV5-6 to TRBJ1-1; lacking DNA, the TRBD1 call made by TCRdb goes unchecked. The CDR3 extends over 13 amino acids. Germline CDR1 reads SGHDT; CDR2 reads YYEEEE.

The chain couples TRBV6-1 to TRBJ2-6; TCRdb's D call, TRBD1, is unchecked because there is no DNA. The CDR3 is 17 amino acids. The germline gives CDR1 MNHNS, CDR2 SASEGT. The CDR3 reads CASRSGTAFSGANVLTF.

The gene calls are TRBV11-3 and TRBJ2-4. The CDR3 is made up of 13 amino acids. Germline V gene sequence: CDR1 SGHNT, CDR2 YENEEA. The CDR3 reads CASSLTSQNIQYF.

This chain uses TRBV12-3 or TRBV12-4 with TRBJ2-1; absent DNA, TCRdb's TRBD1 call cannot be checked. The CDR3 extends over 13 amino acids. This chain's CDR3 is CASSLDPLWEQFF.

The chain combines TRBV20-1 with TRBJ2-1. In germline, CDR1 is DFQATT, CDR2 SNEGSKA (reference sequence). The CDR3 is 14 residues long. The CDR3 region is CSARPSSTYNEQFF.

The chain recombines TRBV6-1 with TRBJ2-1; TCRdb's D gene call, TRBD1, goes unchecked for lack of DNA. This CDR3 is built from 15 residues. Per germline, CDR1 MNHNS and CDR2 SASEGT. CDR3 loop: CASSDWDRGYNEQFF.

The chain recombines TRBV6-5 with TRBJ1-2. This CDR3 region has 13 residues. The germline V gene encodes CDR1 MNHEY and CDR2 SVGAGI. The CDR3 region is CASSYSQYYGYTF.

The rearrangement uses TRBV4-1 and TRBJ2-1; the D call from TCRdb, TRBD2, cannot be confirmed without DNA. There are 17 residues in the CDR3. Germline V gives CDR1 MGHRA, CDR2 YSYEKL. CDR3 region: CASSQDPAASGRAEQFF.

This sequence joins TRBV9 and TRBJ2-5; TCRdb calls TRBD1, which cannot be checked without DNA. CDR1 is SGDLS, CDR2 YYNGEE, per germline. The CDR3 contains 15 residues. Here the CDR3 reads CASSAAAGVGETQYF.

This chain joins TRBV20-1 and TRBJ2-5; TCRdb outputs TRBD1, but without DNA this stays unchecked. The CDR3 has 14 amino acids. Germline V gene lookup returns CDR1 DFQATT and CDR2 SNEGSKA (reference sequence). The CDR3 region is CSVSLRRGAETQYF.

The CDR3 spells CASSQDPKSTDTQYF. V gene TRBV4-2 combines with J gene TRBJ2-3. Germline V CDR1 and CDR2: LGHNA, YNFKEQ. This CDR3 has 15 residues.

V is TRBV29-1 and J is TRBJ2-3; TCRdb's D call of TRBD1 is untestable without DNA. This CDR3 has 15 residues. The germline V gene has CDR1 SQVTM and CDR2 ANQGSEA. CDR3 region: CSVEQTGTTMDTQYF.

CDR3 region: CASSLEGRNTGELFF. The chain carries TRBV28 and TRBJ2-2; absent DNA, TCRdb's TRBD2 call cannot be checked. CDR3 size: 15 residues. Germline V gene sequence: CDR1 MDHEN, CDR2 SYDVKM.

The gene calls are TRBV12-3 or TRBV12-4 and TRBJ2-3; checking the TCRdb D call of TRBD1 is not possible without DNA. The CDR3 loop spans 17 amino acids. CDR3 sequence: CASASPYRGLATDTQYF.

This rearrangement joins TRBV5-1 to TRBJ2-5; without DNA, the TCRdb call of TRBD1 cannot be checked. CDR3 length: 14 residues. Germline CDR1 is SGHRS and CDR2 is YFSETQ. CDR3 loop: CASSLVGGQETQYF.